The clone carrying this T cell receptor (beta chain) was detected ten times or more. Its antigen is not identified. One base away lies a much larger clone, so this may be a sequencing read error. The lymph nodes were axillary draining lymph nodes from breast cancer patients. Germline V gene lookup returns CDR1 SGDLS and CDR2 YYNGEE. The CDR3 sequence is 14 residues long. This entry comes from a study of breast tumors, draining lymph nodes, adjacent tissues. TCRdb processed the multiplex PCR reads anew with MiXCR; each CDR3 protein has one entry. Of over 70,000 distinct CDR3 sequences listed, approximately 28% are singletons. Overall study results and limits: Luminal-like breast cancer showed significantly higher tumor–nontumor repertoire similarity than basal-like. Compared with lymph nodes, tumors were less diverse; compared with nontumor tissue, more. Data fit most tumor T cells coming from lymph node, expanding in tumor.

The chain combines TRBV9 with TRBJ2-5, with 9 nucleotides matching TRBD1. This TCR came from a female donor with breast cancer. Some clones in this sample may be carry-over from other donors' samples. Specimen: axillary lymph node tissue. For the CDR3, the DNA is TGTGCCAGCAGCGCGGGACAGGGAAAAGAGACCCAGTCCTTC. Translated: CASSAGQGKETQSF.